The clone carrying this TCR beta chain was observed a single time. This sample was included in a study of OX40 agonist ivuxolimab in advanced cancers. Produced via immunoSEQ multiplex PCR; TCRdb's table is partial and in-frame only. The table includes 80,000 to 95,000 clones, 92% detected once. CDR1 GTSNPN and CDR2 SVGIG come from the germline V gene (reference sequence). Deletions cut 3 bases from V and 6 bases from J, with 15 bases between. The CDR3 is 13 residues long. The sample here was CD4+ or CD8+ T cells sorted from blood, taken in a trial of the OX40 agonist ivuxolimab. The source is an adult with an advanced solid tumor such as melanoma, head and neck, liver or kidney cancer. The chain uses TRBV30 and TRBJ2-7; D might be TRBD2 (7 bases). The chain's CDR3 is CAWRVVGGGEQYF. CDR3 sequence (DNA): TGTGCCTGGAGGGTAGTAGGGGGGGGCGAGCAGTACTTC.